The present T cell receptor (beta chain) was sequenced within a study of cytomegalovirus exposure and HLA in healthy donors. The PCR ran on 60 Vbeta and 13 Jbeta primers. Using immunoSEQ multiplex PCR, the repertoire was profiled, and TCRdb retains in-frame clones only, with some absent. The data show about 130,000 clones, with roughly 8.3% seen just once and 5.5% held by the top ten. V lost 8 bases to trimming and J lost 0 bases, with 8 bases between them. Germline CDR1 SGHTA, CDR2 FQGNSA. The CDR3 spans 14 residues. The clonotype comes from a man aged 35 to 55 in good health and CMV-seronegative. This rearrangement joins TRBV7-2 to TRBJ2-6; D is perhaps TRBD2 (5 bases). The sequencing sample was made of PBMCs. CDR3 nucleotide sequence: TGTGCCAGCCTACGGGACTCTGGGGCCAACGTCCTGACTTTC. Translated, it gives CASLRDSGANVLTF. Together with reference TRBV7-2 and TRBJ2-6, the CDR3 gives the full variable domain: GAGVSQSPSNKVTEKGKDVELRCDPISGHTALYWYRQSLGQGLEFLIYFQGNSAPDKSGLPSDRFSAERTGGSVSTLTIQRTQQEDSAVYLCASLRDSGANVLTFGAGSRLTVL.